This entry concerns a single TCR beta chain. What it binds is unknown. The sample comes from a study of cytomegalovirus exposure and HLA in healthy donors. The wider study: Prior work identified around 100 million unique TCR beta sequences in around 170 million T cells.

PCR primers comprised 60 Vbeta and 13 Jbeta primers. Using immunoSEQ multiplex PCR, the repertoire was profiled, and TCRdb retains in-frame clones only, with some absent. The repertoire consists of around 180,000 clones, with approximately 84% occurring once and the leading ten covering 4.5% to 7.5%. V lost 3 bases, J lost 4 bases, and 7 bases lay in between. Germline V gives CDR1 LNHDA, CDR2 SQIVND (reference sequence). The CDR3 has 13 amino acids. Study-level findings and limits: Most TCR sequences showed up rarely, but some public TCRs showed up in many donors.

The sample taken for sequencing was PBMCs. The sequence derives from a woman under 40 in good health and CMV-seropositive. V and J are TRBV19 and TRBJ2-1; D remains ambiguous. CDR3 residues: CASSIGIYNEQFF. The CDR3 DNA is TGTGCCAGTAGTATTGGCATTTACAATGAGCAGTTCTTC.